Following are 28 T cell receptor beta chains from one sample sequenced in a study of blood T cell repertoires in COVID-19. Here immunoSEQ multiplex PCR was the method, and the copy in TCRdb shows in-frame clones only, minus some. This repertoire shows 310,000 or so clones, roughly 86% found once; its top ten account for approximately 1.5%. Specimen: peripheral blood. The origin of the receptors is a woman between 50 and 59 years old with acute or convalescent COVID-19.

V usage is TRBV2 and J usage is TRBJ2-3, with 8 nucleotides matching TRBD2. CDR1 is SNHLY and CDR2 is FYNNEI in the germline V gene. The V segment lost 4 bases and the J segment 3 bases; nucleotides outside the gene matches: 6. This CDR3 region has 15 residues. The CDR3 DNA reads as TGTGCCAGCAGTGTTATCCGGGGGGGTACAGATACGCAGTATTTT. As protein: CASSVIRGGTDTQYF.

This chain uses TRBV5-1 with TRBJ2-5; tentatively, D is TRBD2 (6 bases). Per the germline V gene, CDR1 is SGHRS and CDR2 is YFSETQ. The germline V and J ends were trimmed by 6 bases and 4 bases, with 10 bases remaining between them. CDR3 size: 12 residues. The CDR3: CASTVGGETQYF. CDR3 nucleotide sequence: TGCGCCAGCACGGTCGGGGGAGAGACCCAGTACTTC. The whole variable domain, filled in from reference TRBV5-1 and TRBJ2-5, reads KAGVTQTPRYLIKTRGQQVTLSCSPISGHRSVSWYQQTPGQGLQFLFEYFSETQRNKGNFPGRFSGRQFSNSRSEMNVSTLELGDSALYLCASTVGGETQYFGPGTRLLVL.

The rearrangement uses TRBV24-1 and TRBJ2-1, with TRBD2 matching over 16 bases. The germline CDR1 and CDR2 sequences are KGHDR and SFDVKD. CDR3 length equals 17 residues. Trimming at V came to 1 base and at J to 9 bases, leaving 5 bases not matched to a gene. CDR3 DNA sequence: TGTGCCACCAGTGATTTTGGGACTAGCGGGAGGGTGGGTGAGCAGTTCTTC. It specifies CATSDFGTSGRVGEQFF.

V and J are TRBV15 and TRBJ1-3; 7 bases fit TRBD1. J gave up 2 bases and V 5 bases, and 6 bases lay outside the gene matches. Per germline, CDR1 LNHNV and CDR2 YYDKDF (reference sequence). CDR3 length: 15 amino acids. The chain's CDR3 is CATSSWGTAGNTIYF. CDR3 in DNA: TGTGCCACCAGCTCCTGGGGGACAGCTGGAAACACCATATATTTT.

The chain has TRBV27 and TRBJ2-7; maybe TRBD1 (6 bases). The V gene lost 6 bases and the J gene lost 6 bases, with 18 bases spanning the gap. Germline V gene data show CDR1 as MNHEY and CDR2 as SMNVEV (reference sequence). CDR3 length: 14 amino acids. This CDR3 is CASRLQHRDGEQYF. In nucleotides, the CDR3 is TGTGCCAGCAGGCTTCAACACAGGGACGGCGAGCAGTACTTC.

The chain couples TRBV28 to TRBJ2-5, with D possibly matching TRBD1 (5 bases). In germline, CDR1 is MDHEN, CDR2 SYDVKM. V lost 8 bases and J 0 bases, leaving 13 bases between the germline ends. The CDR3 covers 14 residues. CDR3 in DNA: TGTGCCAGCGATGGGGCCCCGTACCAAGAGACCCAGTACTTC. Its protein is CASDGAPYQETQYF.

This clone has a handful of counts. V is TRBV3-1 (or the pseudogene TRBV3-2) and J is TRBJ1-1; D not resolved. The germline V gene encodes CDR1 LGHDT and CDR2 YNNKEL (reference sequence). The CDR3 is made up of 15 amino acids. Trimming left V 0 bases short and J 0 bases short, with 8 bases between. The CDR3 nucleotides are TGTGCCAGCAGCCAAGAGTCCCGTCTGAACACTGAAGCTTTCTTT. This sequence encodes CASSQESRLNTEAFF.

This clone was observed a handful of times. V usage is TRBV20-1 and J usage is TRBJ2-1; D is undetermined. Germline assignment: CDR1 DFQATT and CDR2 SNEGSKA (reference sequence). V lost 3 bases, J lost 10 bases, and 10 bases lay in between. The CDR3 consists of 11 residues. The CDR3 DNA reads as TGCAGTGCTAGGATCCGAGGCGAGCAGTTCTTC. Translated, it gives CSARIRGEQFF.

In nucleotides, the CDR3 is TGTGCCAGCAGCTTGGGCCTTGGCACAGGCGACTATGGCTACACCTTC. Residues: CASSLGLGTGDYGYTF. V usage is TRBV11-2 and J usage is TRBJ1-2, with a weak D call TRBD1 (5 bases). The CDR3 has 16 amino acids. The germline V and J ends were trimmed by 3 bases and 3 bases, with 17 bases remaining between them. Germline V lookup: CDR1 SGHAT, CDR2 FQNNGV.

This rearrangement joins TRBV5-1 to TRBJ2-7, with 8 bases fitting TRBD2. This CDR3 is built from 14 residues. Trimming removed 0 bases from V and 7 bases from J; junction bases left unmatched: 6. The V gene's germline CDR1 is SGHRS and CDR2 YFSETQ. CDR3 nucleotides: TGCGCCAGCAGCTTGGGGCGGGAGGTGGGTGAGCAGTACTTC. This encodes CASSLGREVGEQYF.

CDR3 sequence: CASSQTGVLGELFF. The CDR3 DNA sequence: TGTGCCAGCAGTCAGACAGGGGTTCTAGGGGAGCTGTTTTTT. This chain links TRBV6-6 with TRBJ2-2; 8 bases align to TRBD1. CDR1 and CDR2 (germline): MNHNY, SVGAGI (reference sequence). The CDR3 totals 14 residues. Trimming cost V 5 bases and J 8 bases; bases outside gene matches: 7.

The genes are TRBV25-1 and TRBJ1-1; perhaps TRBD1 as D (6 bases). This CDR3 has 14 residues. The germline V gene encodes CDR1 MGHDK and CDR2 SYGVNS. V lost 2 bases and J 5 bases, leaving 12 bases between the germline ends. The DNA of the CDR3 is TGTGCCAGCAGTGAAATCGGAAGGGGGACTGAAGCTTTCTTT. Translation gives CASSEIGRGTEAFF.

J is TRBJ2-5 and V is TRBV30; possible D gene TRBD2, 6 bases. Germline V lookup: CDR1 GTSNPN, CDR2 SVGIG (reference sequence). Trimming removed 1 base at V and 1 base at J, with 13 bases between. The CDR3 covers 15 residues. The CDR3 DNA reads TGTGCCTGGAGTGACCAAGGACTAACCCAAGAGACCCAGTACTTC. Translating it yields CAWSDQGLTQETQYF.

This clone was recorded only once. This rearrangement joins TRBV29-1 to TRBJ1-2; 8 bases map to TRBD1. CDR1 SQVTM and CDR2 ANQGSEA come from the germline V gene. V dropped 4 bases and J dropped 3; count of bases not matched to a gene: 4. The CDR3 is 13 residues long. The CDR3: CSVGQGADYGYTF. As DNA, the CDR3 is TGCAGCGTTGGGCAGGGGGCTGACTATGGCTACACCTTC.

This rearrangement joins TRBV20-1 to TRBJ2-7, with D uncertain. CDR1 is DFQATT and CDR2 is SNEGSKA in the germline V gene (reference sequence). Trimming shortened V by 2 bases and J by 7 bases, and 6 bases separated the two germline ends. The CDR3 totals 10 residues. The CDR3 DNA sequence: TGCAGTGCTAGATACGCGGAGCAGTACTTC. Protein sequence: CSARYAEQYF.

CDR3 residues: CASREGHYGYTF. The DNA of the CDR3 is TGTGCCAGCAGGGAGGGGCACTATGGCTACACCTTC. The chain combines TRBV27 with TRBJ1-2, with D perhaps matching TRBD1 (5 bases). Germline values: CDR1 MNHEY, CDR2 SMNVEV (reference sequence). Trimming removed 6 bases at V and 3 bases at J, with 8 bases between. This CDR3 comprises 12 residues.

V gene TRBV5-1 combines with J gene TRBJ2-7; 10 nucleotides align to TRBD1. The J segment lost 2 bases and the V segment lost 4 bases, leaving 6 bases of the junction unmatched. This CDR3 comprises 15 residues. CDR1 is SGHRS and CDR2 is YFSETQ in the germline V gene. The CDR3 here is CASSGTGVGAYEQYF. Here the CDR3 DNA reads TGCGCCAGCAGCGGGACAGGGGTCGGAGCCTACGAGCAGTACTTC.

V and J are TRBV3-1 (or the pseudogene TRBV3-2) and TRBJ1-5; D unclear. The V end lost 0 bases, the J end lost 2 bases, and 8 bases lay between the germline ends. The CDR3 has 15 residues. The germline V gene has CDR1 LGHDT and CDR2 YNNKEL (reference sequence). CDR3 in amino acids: CASSQDPRGNQPQHF. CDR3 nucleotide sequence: TGTGCCAGCAGCCAAGATCCCCGGGGCAATCAGCCCCAGCATTTT.

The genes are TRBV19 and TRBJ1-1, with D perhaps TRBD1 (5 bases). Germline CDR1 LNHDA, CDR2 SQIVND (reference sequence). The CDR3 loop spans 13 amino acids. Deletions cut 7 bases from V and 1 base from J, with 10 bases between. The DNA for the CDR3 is TGTGCCAGTACAGGGTGGGAGAACACTGAAGCTTTCTTT. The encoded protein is CASTGWENTEAFF.

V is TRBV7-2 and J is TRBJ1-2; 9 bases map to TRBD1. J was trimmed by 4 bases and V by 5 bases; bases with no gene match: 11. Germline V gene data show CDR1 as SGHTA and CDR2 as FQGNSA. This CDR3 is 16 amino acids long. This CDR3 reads CASSLGQGIRFYGYTF. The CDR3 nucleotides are TGTGCCAGCAGCCTGGGACAGGGAATCCGTTTCTATGGCTACACCTTC.

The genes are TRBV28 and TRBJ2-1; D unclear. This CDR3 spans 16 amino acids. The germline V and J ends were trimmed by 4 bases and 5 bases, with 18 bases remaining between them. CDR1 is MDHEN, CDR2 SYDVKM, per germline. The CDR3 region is CASSSIPVTTNNEQFF. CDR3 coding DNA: TGTGCCAGCAGTTCAATCCCCGTGACCACTAACAATGAGCAGTTCTTC.

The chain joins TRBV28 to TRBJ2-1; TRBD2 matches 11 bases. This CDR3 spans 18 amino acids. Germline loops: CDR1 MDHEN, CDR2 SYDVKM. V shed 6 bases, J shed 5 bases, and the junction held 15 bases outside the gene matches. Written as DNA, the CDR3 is TGTGCCAGCAGCTACTTAATAGCGGGAGGGACAGAGAACAATGAGCAGTTCTTC. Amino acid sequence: CASSYLIAGGTENNEQFF.

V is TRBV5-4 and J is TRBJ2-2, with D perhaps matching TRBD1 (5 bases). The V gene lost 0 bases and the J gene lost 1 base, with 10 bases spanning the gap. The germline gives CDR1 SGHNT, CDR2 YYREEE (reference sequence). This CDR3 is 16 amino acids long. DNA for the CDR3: TGTGCCAGCAGCTTGGGACAGCCCATGAACACCGGGGAGCTGTTTTTT. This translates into CASSLGQPMNTGELFF.

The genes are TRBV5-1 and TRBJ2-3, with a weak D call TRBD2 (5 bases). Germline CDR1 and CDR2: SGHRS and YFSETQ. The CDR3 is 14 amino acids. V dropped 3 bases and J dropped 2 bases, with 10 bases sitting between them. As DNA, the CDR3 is TGCGCCAGCAGCTCAGAGGGCCACACAGATACGCAGTATTTT. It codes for CASSSEGHTDTQYF.

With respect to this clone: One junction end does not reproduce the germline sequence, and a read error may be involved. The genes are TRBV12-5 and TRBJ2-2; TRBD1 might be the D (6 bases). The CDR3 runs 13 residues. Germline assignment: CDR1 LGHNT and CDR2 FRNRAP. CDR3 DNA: TGTGCTAGTGCTTTGAGGGGGAGCGGGGAGCTGTTTTTT. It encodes CASALRGSGELFF.

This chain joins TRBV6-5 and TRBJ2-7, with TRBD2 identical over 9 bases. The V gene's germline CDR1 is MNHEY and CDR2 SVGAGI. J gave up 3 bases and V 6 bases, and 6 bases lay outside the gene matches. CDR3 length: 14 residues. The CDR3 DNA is TGTGCCAGCAGCCTAATAGCGGGAGTCTACGAGCAGTACTTC. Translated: CASSLIAGVYEQYF.

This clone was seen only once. The CDR3 DNA is TGCAGTGCTAGACCGTTCGATGAGCAGTTCTTC. This codes for CSARPFDEQFF. The V gene is TRBV20-1, the J gene TRBJ2-1, with D hard to call. The CDR3 extends over 11 amino acids. With 2 bases removed from V and 8 bases from J, the gap between germline ends came to 7 bases. CDR1 and CDR2 (germline): DFQATT, SNEGSKA (reference sequence).

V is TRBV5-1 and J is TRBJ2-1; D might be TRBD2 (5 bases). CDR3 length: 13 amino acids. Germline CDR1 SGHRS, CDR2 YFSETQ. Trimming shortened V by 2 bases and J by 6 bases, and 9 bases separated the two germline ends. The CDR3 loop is CASSFRLPNEQFF. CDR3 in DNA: TGCGCCAGCAGCTTCAGACTACCCAATGAGCAGTTCTTC.